The 16 T cell receptor beta chains in this list originate from one sample, sequenced in a study of control samples from healthy donors and cancer patients. Clones were read by immunoSEQ multiplex PCR, and TCRdb kept only the in-frame ones, dropping some. The table has some 90,000 clones, 90% to 95% seen once. Sequencing was performed on blood. The receptor set was obtained from a woman in her 30s in good health.

This chain uses TRBV21-1 with TRBJ2-3; the table's D gene call, TRBD2, was not cross checked with the DNA. TRBV21-1 is designated a pseudogene. This CDR3 is 15 amino acids long. The DNA for the CDR3 is TGTGCCAGCAGCAAAACCGGACTAGGGGACGATACGCAGTATTTT. Translating it yields CASSKTGLGDDTQYF.

The rearrangement joins TRBV5-1 to TRBJ2-7, with 8 nucleotides matching TRBD1. Germline V gene sequence: CDR1 SGHRS, CDR2 YFSETQ. The CDR3 is 14 residues long. V gave up 6 bases and J gave up 0 bases; unmatched junction bases: 5. Here the CDR3 DNA reads TGCGCCAGCAACCCAGGACAGGGCTCCTACGAGCAGTACTTC. Protein: CASNPGQGSYEQYF.

The V gene is TRBV7-2, the J gene TRBJ1-2; TRBD1 might be the D (5 bases). Between the trimmed V and J ends, which lost 5 bases and 4 bases, there was a span of 17 bases. CDR1 and CDR2 from the germline V gene are SGHTA and FQGNSA. The CDR3 spans 15 residues. This CDR3 reads CASSNSVGGSYGYTF. CDR3 bases: TGTGCCAGCAGCAACTCCGTGGGGGGGAGCTATGGCTACACCTTC.

The chain joins TRBV28 to TRBJ1-2, with D unresolved. Per the germline V gene, CDR1 is MDHEN and CDR2 is SYDVKM. The V end was cut by 3 bases, the J end by 2 bases, with 7 bases between. The CDR3 is 13 residues long. The CDR3 sequence: CASSLSVNYGYTF. CDR3 coding DNA: TGTGCCAGCAGTTTGTCAGTCAACTATGGCTACACCTTC.

This chain connects TRBV18 to TRBJ2-5, with D hard to call. V was clipped by 4 bases and J by 2 bases, with 8 bases between them. The CDR3 has 13 residues. Germline V gene data show CDR1 as KGHSH and CDR2 as LQKENI. The CDR3 loop is CASSLGQQETQYF. Written as DNA, the CDR3 is TGTGCCAGCTCACTAGGGCAGCAAGAGACCCAGTACTTC.

The chain recombines TRBV5-6 with TRBJ1-1; a possible D gene is TRBD1 (6 bases). Germline CDR1 SGHDT, CDR2 YYEEEE. The CDR3 has 16 residues. Between the trimmed V and J ends, which lost 0 bases and 5 bases, there was a span of 17 bases. DNA for the CDR3: TGTGCCAGCAGCTTGGCCCTCTCAGGGGTGGGGACTGAAGCTTTCTTT. It codes for CASSLALSGVGTEAFF.

The chain uses TRBV21-1 and TRBJ1-1; TRBD1 was called by the table and not checked on the DNA. TRBV21-1 is a pseudogene segment. This CDR3 contains 16 residues. The CDR3 sequence: CASSSFGTPMNTEAFF. CDR3 bases: TGTGCCAGCAGCAGCTTCGGGACACCAATGAACACTGAAGCTTTCTTT.

This sequence joins TRBV6-5 and TRBJ2-3, with 7 bases aligning to TRBD2. From germline, CDR1 is MNHEY and CDR2 SVGAGI. This CDR3 region has 15 residues. V was clipped by 2 bases and J by 1 base; unmatched bases: 3. The CDR3, as DNA: TGTGCCAGCAGTTACAGCGGGACCGGCACAGATACGCAGTATTTT. Its protein product is CASSYSGTGTDTQYF.

The chain combines TRBV11-3 with TRBJ1-5; D perhaps matches TRBD1 (5 bases). Per germline, CDR1 SGHNT and CDR2 YENEEA. V was clipped by 5 bases and J by 7 bases, with 12 bases between them. The CDR3 spans 13 residues. This chain's CDR3 is CASSIRWGQPQHF. CDR3 sequence (DNA): TGTGCCAGCAGCATTAGATGGGGCCAGCCCCAGCATTTT.

This sequence joins TRBV6-6 and TRBJ1-6, with 8 bases matching TRBD1. Looked up from germline, CDR1 is MNHNY and CDR2 is SVGAGI (reference sequence). Trimming took 5 bases from V and 7 from J; bases not matched to a gene: 4. The CDR3 is made up of 14 amino acids. CDR3 protein: CASSLGQVNSPLHF. CDR3 coding DNA: TGTGCCAGCAGTCTGGGACAGGTGAATTCACCCCTCCACTTT.

The V and J genes are TRBV27 and TRBJ1-2; D might be TRBD1 (5 bases). Per the germline V gene, CDR1 is MNHEY and CDR2 is SMNVEV (reference sequence). This CDR3 has 12 amino acids. V dropped 2 bases and J dropped 7 bases, with 8 bases sitting between them. The CDR3 loop is CASSLKGLGYTF. CDR3 in DNA: TGTGCCAGCAGTTTAAAGGGGCTTGGCTACACCTTC.

This rearrangement joins TRBV18 to TRBJ1-1; no firm D call. Trimming pared 3 bases from V and 0 bases from J, leaving 5 bases between. There are 13 residues in the CDR3. CDR1 is KGHSH, CDR2 LQKENI, per germline. The CDR3 nucleotides read TGTGCCAGCTCACCGACACTGAACACTGAAGCTTTCTTT. Protein: CASSPTLNTEAFF.

The genes are TRBV9 and TRBJ2-5; D ambiguous. V gave up 2 bases and J gave up 2 bases, with 22 bases separating them. CDR1 and CDR2 from the germline V gene are SGDLS and YYNGEE. This CDR3 has 18 amino acids. The CDR3 region has the DNA TGTGCCAGCAGCGTCCCGAGATGGTGCTCGAAACCTCAAGAGACCCAGTACTTC. As protein: CASSVPRWCSKPQETQYF.

J is TRBJ1-3 and V is TRBV21-1. TRBV21-1 is labeled a pseudogene. The CDR3 extends over 16 amino acids. Here the CDR3 reads CASSKERPPSGNTIYF. The CDR3 DNA reads TGTGCCAGCAGCAAAGAACGGCCGCCGTCTGGAAACACCATATATTTT.

This clone has a single count. Other DNA sequences in this sample translate to the same CDR3. The chain carries TRBV6-6 and TRBJ1-2; 7 bases are shared with TRBD1. CDR1 MNHNY and CDR2 SVGAGI come from the germline V gene (reference sequence). The V segment lost 5 bases and the J segment 3 bases; nucleotides outside the gene matches: 3. There are 13 residues in the CDR3. CDR3 sequence (DNA): TGTGCCAGCAGTGGCACAGGGGACTATGGCTACACCTTC. Its protein is CASSGTGDYGYTF.

V and J are TRBV3-1 (or the pseudogene TRBV3-2) and TRBJ1-5; no firm D call. The CDR3 has 13 residues. Germline V gene sequence: CDR1 LGHDT, CDR2 YNNKEL (reference sequence). Trimming pared 1 base from V and 3 bases from J, leaving 4 bases between. CDR3 loop: CASSQVANQPQHF. In DNA, the CDR3 is TGTGCCAGCAGCCAAGTAGCCAATCAGCCCCAGCATTTT.